This T cell receptor (beta chain) was found in a study of OX40 agonist ivuxolimab in advanced cancers. About the full investigation: The costimulatory receptor OX40 (CD134) was targeted by ivuxolimab, a fully human IgG2 agonistic monoclonal antibody. Intravenous ivuxolimab was administered to patients every 2 weeks at six dose levels: 0.01, 0.1, 0.3, 1.5, 3 and 10 mg/kg. Of the 50 to 55 dose-escalation patients, hepatocellular carcinoma was present in roughly 19, melanoma in approximately 15, renal cell carcinoma in 9 and head and neck cancer in 9. A male proportion of approximately 83% and a mean age of approximately 60 years, ranging from roughly 23 to 90, were recorded for the dose-escalation cohort. Prior anti-PD-1, anti-PD-L1 or anti-CTLA-4 therapy was permitted, and approximately 42% of dose-escalation patients had received checkpoint inhibitors. Partial responses occurred in three dose-escalation patients, of whom one had hepatocellular carcinoma and two had cutaneous melanoma. The purpose of peripheral TCRbeta sequencing was to test whether ivuxolimab changed TCR sequence diversity and led to clonal T-cell expansion. The paper describes the monotherapy dose-escalation part (N of about 50 patients) of the phase I trial of ivuxolimab.

At the junction V is shortened by 5 bases and J by 0 bases; bases outside the gene matches: 4. CDR3 length: 15 amino acids, cysteine to valine. The read is trimmed to its CDR3 DNA, 45 bases read in frame from base 1. Reading the germline V gene gives CDR1 SGHDT and CDR2 YYEEEE. Patients with autoimmune disease history or receiving systemic immunosuppression were excluded from the trial. Peripheral blood for TCR sequencing was drawn from every dose cohort at baseline, at cycle 4 day 1 and at cycle 7 day 1. The samples were taken from a phase I, first-in-human, multicenter, open-label dose-escalation trial of ivuxolimab. Adults with locally advanced or metastatic melanoma, renal cell, hepatocellular, or head and neck squamous cell carcinoma were enrolled in the trial. Before TCR sequencing, CD4+ T cells and CD8+ T cells were sorted from peripheral blood as separate populations. Broad study findings and their caveats: Which antigens the clonally expanded peripheral T cells were specific for was not determined. Low levels of normalized T-cell clonal expansion were also seen in some patients who did not respond. In the 0.1-3.0 mg/kg groups, partial responders were among the patients with the lowest normalized peripheral clonal expansion, particularly in CD8+ T cells. After ivuxolimab, CD8+ T cells had more expanded clones than CD4+ T cells on average. At doses of 0.1 to 3.0 mg/kg, clonal expansion of both CD4+ and CD8+ T cells in blood was seen between baseline and week 6.

To sequence the TCRbeta CDR3 region, genomic DNA was isolated from the sorted cells. TCRbeta CDR3 regions were sequenced using the immunoSEQ Assay. TCRdb stores this immuneACCESS table with in-frame sequences only. Part of the clones is absent; in the studies checked, under half of the shortfall reflects unresolved V genes, and no reason is known for the rest. Here the sample has about 66,000 clones; around 80% occur a single time. More than 6.5% of the sample rests with the top ten. Worth noting for this clone: The antigen it recognizes is unknown. Base quality data are lacking; no much larger clone is found one base away.

The source was CD4+ or CD8+ T cells sorted from blood, collected in a trial of the OX40 agonist ivuxolimab. The chain couples TRBV5-6 to TRBJ2-7, and 11 junctional nucleotides match TRBD2. The clonotype originates from an adult with an advanced solid tumor such as melanoma, head and neck, liver or kidney cancer. The CDR3 reads CASRRSGGASYEQYV. The nucleotide sequence reads TGTGCCAGCAGGCGTAGCGGGGGGGCCTCCTACGAGCAGTACGTC.